This T cell receptor beta chain was sequenced in a study of human T cells and chemical hapten exposure. Study background: Patch testing was performed with 0.01% DPC on the upper back, with reading at 6 days.

CDR3 length equals 15 residues. Germline V CDR1 and CDR2: LGHNA, YSLEER. The V end lost 4 bases, the J end lost 4 bases, and 14 bases lay between the germline ends. Separate cDNA molecules received unique molecular identifiers, which the library attached to them. Each CDR3 protein is one row after TCRdb ran MiXCR on the RACE reads. The table shows under 75,000 distinct CDR3 sequences, with around 10% occurring only once. Specified time point: patch test 3, about 24 weeks after DPC sensitization. Treatment: therapeutic diphenylcyclopropenone sensitization with weekly scalp DPC. This clonotype was detected only a few times.

The clonotype was recovered from a woman in her forties or fifties with alopecia areata. Some clones in this sample may be carry-over from other donors' samples. The chain is built from TRBV4-3 and TRBJ1-3, with D perhaps TRBD1 (5 bases). The sample consisted of whole blood, taken in connection with sensitization to the hapten diphenylcyclopropenone (DPC). The CDR3 loop reads CASSLKRGSGNTIYF. The CDR3, as DNA: TGCGCCAGCAGCCTTAAACGGGGGTCGGGAAACACCATATATTTT.